This TCR beta chain was retrieved from a study of blood T cell repertoires in COVID-19. CDR1 is SGHTA, CDR2 FQGNSA, per germline. The CDR3 has 15 amino acids. Trimming took 5 bases from V and 7 from J, leaving 20 bases between them. In the authors' methods: Amplification with reference gene primers provided the estimates of nucleated cell counts. The protocol was immunoSEQ multiplex PCR, while the TCRdb copy is restricted to in-frame clones and leaves out a portion. V, J and clone size are those of that table, while D and trimming were read from the DNA. In the table there are roughly 73,000 clones, around 83% of which are singletons.

This chain uses TRBV7-2 with TRBJ2-5; D might be TRBD2 (7 bases). Specimen: peripheral blood. The receptor was isolated from a man between 65 and 85 years old with active COVID-19. The CDR3 spells CASSARTRGEWTQYF. The CDR3 bases are TGTGCCAGCAGCGCCCGGACTAGGGGGGAGTGGACCCAGTACTTC.